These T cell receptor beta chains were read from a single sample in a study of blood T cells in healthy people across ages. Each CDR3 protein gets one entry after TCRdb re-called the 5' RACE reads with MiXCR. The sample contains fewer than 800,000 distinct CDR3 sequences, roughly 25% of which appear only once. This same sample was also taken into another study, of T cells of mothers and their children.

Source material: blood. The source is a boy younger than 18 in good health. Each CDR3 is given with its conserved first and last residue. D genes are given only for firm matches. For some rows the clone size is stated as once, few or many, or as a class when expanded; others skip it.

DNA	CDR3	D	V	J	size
TGTGCCACCAGCAGAGATCACGCGGGGGGCAATGAGCAGTTCTTC	CATSRDHAGGNEQFF	TRBD2	TRBV15	TRBJ2-1	NA
TGTGCCAGCAGTTTGGGGAGCGTACATTCACCCCTCCACTTT	CASSLGSVHSPLHF	NA	TRBV12-3/TRBV12-4	TRBJ1-6	NA
TGTGCCAGCAGCTCCCATACCCAGCTGGAAAACGAGCAGTACTTC	CASSSHTQLENEQYF	NA	TRBV7-8	TRBJ2-7	NA
TGTGCCAGCAAGGAGGATGCTAGCACAGATACGCAGTATTTT	CASKEDASTDTQYF	NA	TRBV2	TRBJ2-3	NA
TGTGCCAGCAGCTTTCGTCCCCAGAGCTACGAGCAGTACTTC	CASSFRPQSYEQYF	NA	TRBV7-8	TRBJ2-7	NA
TGTGCCAGCAGCGTTGGGACTAGCGGGACCTCCTACGAGCAGTACTTC	CASSVGTSGTSYEQYF	TRBD2	TRBV7-9	TRBJ2-7	NA
TGTGCCAGCAGCTATTCGGGGGCAGGTTGGCAGGGGGCTTTCCATGAGCAGTTCTTC	CASSYSGAGWQGAFHEQFF	TRBD1	TRBV7-2	TRBJ2-1	few
TGTGCCAGCAGCCAAGGGACAAGAAGCACAGATACGCAGTATTTT	CASSQGTRSTDTQYF	NA	TRBV5-6	TRBJ2-3	NA
TGTGCCAGCAGTGAGGCTGAGACTAGCACAGATACGCAGTATTTT	CASSEAETSTDTQYF	NA	TRBV2	TRBJ2-3	NA
TGCGCCAGCAGCCCTTCGTCCCCGGACAGGGTTTATGAGCAGTTCTTC	CASSPSSPDRVYEQFF	TRBD1	TRBV4-1	TRBJ2-1	NA
TGTGCCAGCAGTTCCCGGGACTACTTAGGCACTGAAGCTTTCTTT	CASSSRDYLGTEAFF	NA	TRBV6-5	TRBJ1-1	NA
TGTGCCAGCAGTTGGGGGGGCGGCGAGCAGTACTTC	CASSWGGGEQYF	NA	TRBV27	TRBJ2-7	NA
TGTGCCAGCAGTTTATCGCGGGAGGGAATGTACGAGCAGTACTTC	CASSLSREGMYEQYF	TRBD2	TRBV27	TRBJ2-7	NA
TGTGCCAGCAGCTTAATCTATCGAGGAAAGGACTATGAGCAGTTCTTC	CASSLIYRGKDYEQFF	NA	TRBV11-2	TRBJ2-1	few
TGCGCCAGCAGCCTCGGGGTAGCGGGATTTGATACGCAGTATTTT	CASSLGVAGFDTQYF	TRBD2	TRBV5-1	TRBJ2-3	NA
TGTGCCAGCAGCTTACAGGGAGACATTCAGTACTTC	CASSLQGDIQYF	NA	TRBV7-2	TRBJ2-4	few
TGTGCCAGCAGGAGGGGGGGCAGCTCGGGTCAGCCCCAGCATTTT	CASRRGGSSGQPQHF	NA	TRBV2	TRBJ1-5	few
TGCGCCAGCAGCCCCCTACCGGGACAGCCCTGTGGCTACACCTTC	CASSPLPGQPCGYTF	TRBD1	TRBV4-1	TRBJ1-2	few